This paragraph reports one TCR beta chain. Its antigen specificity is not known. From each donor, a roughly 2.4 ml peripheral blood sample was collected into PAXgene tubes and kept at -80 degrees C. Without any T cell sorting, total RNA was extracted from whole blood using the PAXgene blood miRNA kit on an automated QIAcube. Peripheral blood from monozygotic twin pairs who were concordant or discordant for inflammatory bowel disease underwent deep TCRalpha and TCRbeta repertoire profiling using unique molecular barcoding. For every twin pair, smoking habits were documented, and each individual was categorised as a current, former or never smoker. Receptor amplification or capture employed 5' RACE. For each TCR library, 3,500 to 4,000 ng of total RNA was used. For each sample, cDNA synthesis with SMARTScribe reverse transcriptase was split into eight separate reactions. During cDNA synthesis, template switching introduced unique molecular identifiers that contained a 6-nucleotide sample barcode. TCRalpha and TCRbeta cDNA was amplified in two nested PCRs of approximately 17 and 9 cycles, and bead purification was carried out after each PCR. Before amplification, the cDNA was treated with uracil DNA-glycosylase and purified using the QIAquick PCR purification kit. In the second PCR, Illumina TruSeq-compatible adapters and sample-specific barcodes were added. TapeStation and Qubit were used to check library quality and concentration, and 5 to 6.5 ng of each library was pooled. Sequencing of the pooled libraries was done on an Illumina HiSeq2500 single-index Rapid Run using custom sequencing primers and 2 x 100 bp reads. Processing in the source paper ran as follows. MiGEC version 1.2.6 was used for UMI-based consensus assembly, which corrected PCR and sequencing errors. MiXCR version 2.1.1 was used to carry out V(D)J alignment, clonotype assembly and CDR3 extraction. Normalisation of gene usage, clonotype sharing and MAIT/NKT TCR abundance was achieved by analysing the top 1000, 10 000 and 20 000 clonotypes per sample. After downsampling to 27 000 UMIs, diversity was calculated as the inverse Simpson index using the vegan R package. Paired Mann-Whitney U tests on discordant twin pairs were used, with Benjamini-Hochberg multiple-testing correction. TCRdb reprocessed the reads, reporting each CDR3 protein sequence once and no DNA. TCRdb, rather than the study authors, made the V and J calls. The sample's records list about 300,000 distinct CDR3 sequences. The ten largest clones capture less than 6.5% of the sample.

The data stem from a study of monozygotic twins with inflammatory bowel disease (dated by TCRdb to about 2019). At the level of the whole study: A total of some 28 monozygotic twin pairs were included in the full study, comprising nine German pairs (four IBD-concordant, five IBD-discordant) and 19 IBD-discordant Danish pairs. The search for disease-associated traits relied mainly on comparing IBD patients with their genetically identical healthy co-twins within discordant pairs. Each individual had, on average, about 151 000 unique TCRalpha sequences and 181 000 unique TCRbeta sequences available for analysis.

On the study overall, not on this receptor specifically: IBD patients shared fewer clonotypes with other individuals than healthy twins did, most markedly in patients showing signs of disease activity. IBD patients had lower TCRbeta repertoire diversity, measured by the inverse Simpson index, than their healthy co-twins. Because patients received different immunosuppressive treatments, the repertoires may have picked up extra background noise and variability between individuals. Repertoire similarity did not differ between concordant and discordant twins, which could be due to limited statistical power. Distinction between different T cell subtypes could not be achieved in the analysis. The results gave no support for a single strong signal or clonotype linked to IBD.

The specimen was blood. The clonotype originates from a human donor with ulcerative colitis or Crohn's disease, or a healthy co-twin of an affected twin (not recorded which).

The CDR3 loop reads CASGESVGRGYTF. The chain employs TRBV5-1 and TRBJ1-2. There are 13 amino acids in the CDR3, from cysteine to phenylalanine inclusive. DNA is not recorded here. The germline V gene sets CDR1 to SGHRS and CDR2 to YFSETQ.